One and the same sample provided the 29 T cell receptor beta chains below, sequenced in a study of shared clonotypes between healthy human individuals. Sequencing used immunoSEQ multiplex PCR; TCRdb keeps in-frame clones, though not all of them. The data show about 1.1 million clones, more than 75% seen once. Sequenced: memory CD4+ T cells from PBMCs. The subset: CD45RA-negative fraction. Source of these receptors: a man aged 18-30 years in good health. Some clones in this sample may be carry-over from other donors' samples.

The chain recombines TRBV18 with TRBJ2-3; 7 nucleotides align to TRBD2. V lost 2 bases, J lost 6 bases, and 2 bases stayed unmatched. In germline, CDR1 is KGHSH, CDR2 LQKENI. This CDR3 has 13 residues. The CDR3 DNA sequence: TGTGCCAGCTCACCAGGGGAGGGCGATACGCAGTATTTT. Translated, it gives CASSPGEGDTQYF.

Points on this clone: A clone one base away is much larger, so this may be a read error. This chain links TRBV14 with TRBJ1-2; D uncertain. Trimming stripped 0 bases from V and 2 bases from J, with 4 bases between. Germline CDR1 reads SGHDN; CDR2 reads FVKESK. The CDR3 sequence is 13 residues long. In DNA, the CDR3 is TGTGCCAGCAGCCAAGACGCAAACTATGGCTACACCTTC. This encodes CASSQDANYGYTF. The entire variable domain, with the rest obtained from reference TRBV14 and TRBJ1-2, is as follows: EAGVTQFPSHSVIEKGQTVTLRCDPISGHDNLYWYRRVMGKEIKFLLHFVKESKQDESGMPNNRFLAERTGGTYSTLKVQPAELEDSGVYFCASSQDANYGYTFGSGTRLTVV.

The V gene is TRBV30, the J gene TRBJ2-2; 9 nucleotides agree with TRBD2. The V gene's germline CDR1 is GTSNPN and CDR2 SVGIG (reference sequence). V shed 8 bases and J 7 bases; nucleotides not matched to a gene: 14. The CDR3 runs 15 residues. Here the CDR3 reads CAVGGIAGVVGELFF. DNA of the CDR3: TGTGCCGTCGGGGGGATAGCGGGAGTTGTCGGGGAGCTGTTTTTT.

The chain has TRBV5-1 and TRBJ2-3; no clear D. This CDR3 spans 15 amino acids. Germline-derived CDR1 and CDR2 are SGHRS and YFSETQ. Trimming took off 1 base at V and 0 bases at J, with 9 bases between the two ends. The CDR3, as DNA: TGCGCCAGCAGCTTGAGGCAGGCAAGCACAGATACGCAGTATTTT. Its translation: CASSLRQASTDTQYF.

The CDR3 reads CASSLRPQHF. The CDR3 DNA is TGTGCCAGCAGTTTACGGCCCCAGCATTTT. The V call is TRBV27, the J call TRBJ1-5; D unresolved. Germline lookup yields CDR1 MNHEY and CDR2 SMNVEV (reference sequence). V was clipped by 2 bases and J by 9 bases, with 2 bases between them. This CDR3 comprises 10 residues.

This clone came up once. This chain joins TRBV7-9 and TRBJ2-2; 9 bases map to TRBD1. The V and J ends lost 6 bases and 3 bases, in that order; junction bases with no gene match: 2. Germline V gives CDR1 SEHNR, CDR2 FQNEAQ (reference sequence). The length of the CDR3 is 14 residues. The CDR3 DNA reads TGTGCCAGCAGTCGGGACAGGGACACCGGGGAGCTGTTTTTT. Residues: CASSRDRDTGELFF.

V gene TRBV7-9 combines with J gene TRBJ2-7; D is uncertain. The CDR3 is 13 amino acids. Germline values: CDR1 SEHNR, CDR2 FQNEAQ (reference sequence). With 5 bases removed from V and 6 bases from J, the gap between germline ends came to 14 bases. In DNA, the CDR3 is TGTGCCAGCAGCCCAGCCCAAAGGCGCGAGCAGTACTTC. Encoded protein: CASSPAQRREQYF.

CDR3 bases: TGTGCCAGCAGCTCCGCGGGAGGGCCGTGGAATGAGCAGTTCTTC. Amino acids: CASSSAGGPWNEQFF. This sequence joins TRBV7-6 and TRBJ2-1; TRBD2 aligns across 9 bases. The germline V gene encodes CDR1 SGHVS and CDR2 FNYEAQ. The CDR3 contains 15 residues. V lost 4 bases, J lost 7 bases, and 8 bases stayed unmatched.

On this clone itself: The sample has other DNA sequences that encode this CDR3 too. The chain joins TRBV5-1 to TRBJ1-2; D might be TRBD1 (5 bases). Germline V lookup: CDR1 SGHRS, CDR2 YFSETQ. CDR3 length: 14 residues. The V end was cut by 0 bases, the J end by 4 bases, with 10 bases between. The CDR3 spells CASSLAGGSYGYTF. The CDR3 DNA sequence: TGCGCCAGCAGCTTGGCGGGGGGAAGCTATGGCTACACCTTC.

The genes are TRBV4-2 and TRBJ2-3; no clear D gene. V lost 4 bases to trimming and J lost 0 bases, with 17 bases between them. Germline lookup yields CDR1 LGHNA and CDR2 YNFKEQ. The CDR3 length is 17 residues. CDR3 nucleotide sequence: TGTGCCAGCAGCCCCTATACCGTAGCTACTAGCACAGATACGCAGTATTTT. Translating gives CASSPYTVATSTDTQYF.

The table lists this clone with a few counts. V is TRBV27 and J is TRBJ2-7; TRBD2 is a possible D gene (6 bases). Looked up from germline, CDR1 is MNHEY and CDR2 is SMNVEV (reference sequence). The length of the CDR3 is 14 residues. Trimming removed 3 bases at V and 5 bases at J, with 14 bases between. The CDR3 loop reads CASSFSGDQDEQYF. CDR3 nucleotides: TGTGCCAGCAGTTTCTCGGGAGATCAGGACGAGCAGTACTTC.

The chain carries TRBV19 and TRBJ1-2, with TRBD1 as a possible D gene (6 bases). Trimming took 2 bases from V and 5 from J, leaving 15 bases between them. The CDR3 spans 15 residues. Germline V gene lookup returns CDR1 LNHDA and CDR2 SQIVND (reference sequence). CDR3 DNA sequence: TGTGCCAGTAGTATAAGTGGTAGGACAGCGTATGGCTACACCTTC. Translated, it gives CASSISGRTAYGYTF.

This clone was counted once. The V and J genes are TRBV7-9 and TRBJ1-4, with D unclear. Trimming stripped 5 bases from V and 8 bases from J, with 9 bases between. Germline CDR1 reads SEHNR; CDR2 reads FQNEAQ (reference sequence). This CDR3 has 12 residues. The CDR3, as DNA: TGTGCCAGCAGCCTAGAATACGAAAAACTGTTTTTT. Amino acids: CASSLEYEKLFF.

This clone was recorded once. The J gene is TRBJ2-1, the V gene TRBV5-1; unclear D gene. V was trimmed by 6 bases and J by 4 bases, leaving 11 bases between them. Germline V gene data show CDR1 as SGHRS and CDR2 as YFSETQ. This CDR3 is built from 13 residues. CDR3 DNA sequence: TGCGCCAGCACGGACGGAGAGTACAATGAGCAGTTCTTC. It yields the protein CASTDGEYNEQFF.

This clone has a single count. The chain links TRBV5-1 to TRBJ2-3, with D uncertain. Trimming removed 4 bases from V and 0 bases from J, with 12 bases in between. The germline gives CDR1 SGHRS, CDR2 YFSETQ. This CDR3 has 15 residues. This CDR3 reads CASSTLLTSTDTQYF. The CDR3 bases are TGCGCCAGCAGCACTCTCTTGACAAGCACAGATACGCAGTATTTT.

This chain joins TRBV27 and TRBJ1-4; TRBD1 might be the D (6 bases). Germline V gives CDR1 MNHEY, CDR2 SMNVEV (reference sequence). The CDR3 length is 13 residues. Trimming left V 10 bases short and J 6 bases short, with 15 bases between. The CDR3 DNA is TGTGCCACCGGGACACCATCTGATGAAAAACTGTTTTTT. This codes for CATGTPSDEKLFF.

Note on this clone: This sample includes further DNA sequences coding for the same CDR3. The J gene is TRBJ1-5, the V gene TRBV5-1; maybe TRBD1 (5 bases). Trimming took off 0 bases at V and 1 base at J, with 5 bases between the two ends. CDR1 SGHRS and CDR2 YFSETQ come from the germline V gene. This CDR3 is 14 amino acids long. CDR3 nucleotides: TGCGCCAGCAGCTTGGGACAGAGCAATCAGCCCCAGCATTTT. Protein sequence: CASSLGQSNQPQHF.

The chain joins TRBV19 to TRBJ2-6; D could derive from TRBD1 or TRBD2 (5 bases each). V lost 5 bases to trimming and J lost 0 bases, with 20 bases between them. Germline assignment: CDR1 LNHDA and CDR2 SQIVND (reference sequence). The CDR3 extends over 19 amino acids. In DNA form, the CDR3 reads TGTGCCAGTAGTCCATCGTCCGGGACGGTGAGCTCTGGGGCCAACGTCCTGACTTTC. Residues: CASSPSSGTVSSGANVLTF.

J is TRBJ2-7 and V is TRBV19; 8 bases are a match to TRBD1. Germline CDR1 reads LNHDA; CDR2 reads SQIVND (reference sequence). The ends lost 5 bases at V and 2 bases at J; junction bases unmatched: 11. This CDR3 is built from 16 residues. The CDR3 is CASSGTGQGPPYEQYF. Written as DNA, the CDR3 is TGTGCCAGTAGTGGCACCGGACAGGGCCCCCCCTACGAGCAGTACTTC.

This chain links TRBV7-2 with TRBJ2-4, with TRBD1 matching over 9 bases. The CDR3 consists of 15 residues. Germline trimming cut 6 bases from V and 1 base from J; bases unmatched to any gene: 4. Germline values: CDR1 SGHTA, CDR2 FQGNSA. DNA of the CDR3: TGTGCCAGCAGGGGACAGGGAACGGCCAAAAACATTCAGTACTTC. Amino acid sequence: CASRGQGTAKNIQYF.

Details on this clone: In the same sample, other DNA sequences code for this CDR3. The CDR3 nucleotides read TGCGCCAGCAGCTTGAGTTCGGGAAGCACAGATACGCAGTATTTT. Amino acids: CASSLSSGSTDTQYF. This chain links TRBV5-1 with TRBJ2-3; a possible D gene is TRBD2 (5 bases). From germline, CDR1 is SGHRS and CDR2 YFSETQ. The CDR3 runs 15 residues. Trimming removed 1 base at V and 0 bases at J, with 9 bases between.

V is TRBV5-4 and J is TRBJ2-4; D unresolved. V was shortened by 1 base and J by 16 bases, with 6 bases between the two germline ends. The CDR3 extends over 9 amino acids. Germline values: CDR1 SGHNT, CDR2 YYREEE (reference sequence). The CDR3 here is CASSLRQYF. CDR3 nucleotides: TGTGCCAGCAGCTTGCGTCAATACTTC.

The V call is TRBV7-2, the J call TRBJ1-1; D ambiguous. V was shortened by 5 bases and J by 7 bases, with 11 bases between the two germline ends. Germline V lookup: CDR1 SGHTA, CDR2 FQGNSA. CDR3 length: 12 residues. CDR3 bases: TGTGCCAGCAGCCCCCGAATTGGTGAAGCTTTCTTT. Its protein is CASSPRIGEAFF.

The chain has TRBV27 and TRBJ2-4, with 16 bases that match TRBD2. Germline V gives CDR1 MNHEY, CDR2 SMNVEV (reference sequence). The V and J ends lost 5 bases and 1 base, in that order; junction bases with no gene match: 5. The length of the CDR3 is 18 residues. CDR3 nucleotide sequence: TGTGCCAGCAGTCCGGGACTAGCGGGAGGGCCGGCCAAAAACATTCAGTACTTC. Its protein is CASSPGLAGGPAKNIQYF.

The rearrangement uses TRBV11-2 and TRBJ2-5; D tentatively reads TRBD1 or TRBD2 (6 bases each). Gene TRBJ2-7 matches the end of the DNA better, so the J call may be wrong. In germline, CDR1 is SGHAT, CDR2 FQNNGV. The CDR3 length is 14 residues. CDR3 amino acids: CASSRGIGGYEQYF. The CDR3 coding sequence is TGTGCCAGCAGCCGCGGGATAGGGGGCTACGAGCAGTACTTC.

This rearrangement joins TRBV11-3 to TRBJ1-4; D call uncertain. This CDR3 region has 17 residues. Germline V gene lookup returns CDR1 SGHNT and CDR2 YENEEA. V lost 5 bases and J lost 4, with 20 bases in between. For the CDR3, the DNA is TGTGCCAGCAGCATCTGCTGGACCGAGATTTATAATGAAAAACTGTTTTTT. It encodes CASSICWTEIYNEKLFF.

The V gene is TRBV30, the J gene TRBJ1-5; D unclear. The V gene's germline CDR1 is GTSNPN and CDR2 SVGIG (reference sequence). The CDR3 is 14 residues long. The germline V and J ends were trimmed by 0 bases and 6 bases, with 12 bases remaining between them. The CDR3, as DNA: TGTGCCTGGAGTGTCGGGGATTTCGGTCAGCCCCAGCATTTT. It codes for CAWSVGDFGQPQHF.

This clone was counted once. This chain links TRBV10-2 with TRBJ1-4; D perhaps matches TRBD1 (6 bases). V was shortened by 8 bases and J by 3 bases, with 22 bases between the two germline ends. The germline V gene has CDR1 WSHSY and CDR2 SAAADI. The CDR3 covers 17 residues. The DNA of the CDR3 is TGCGCCAGCCCCCCGACAGGCGCTCTACCTTCTAATGAAAAACTGTTTTTT. Translating gives CASPPTGALPSNEKLFF.

This clone was seen a few times. The chain uses TRBV16 and TRBJ2-7; TRBD1 aligns across 7 bases. Looked up from germline, CDR1 is KGHSY and CDR2 is FQNENV. This CDR3 contains 14 residues. V dropped 2 bases and J dropped 3; count of bases not matched to a gene: 4. CDR3 loop: CASSQGQAHYEQYF. CDR3 bases: TGTGCCAGCAGCCAAGGACAGGCCCACTACGAGCAGTACTTC.